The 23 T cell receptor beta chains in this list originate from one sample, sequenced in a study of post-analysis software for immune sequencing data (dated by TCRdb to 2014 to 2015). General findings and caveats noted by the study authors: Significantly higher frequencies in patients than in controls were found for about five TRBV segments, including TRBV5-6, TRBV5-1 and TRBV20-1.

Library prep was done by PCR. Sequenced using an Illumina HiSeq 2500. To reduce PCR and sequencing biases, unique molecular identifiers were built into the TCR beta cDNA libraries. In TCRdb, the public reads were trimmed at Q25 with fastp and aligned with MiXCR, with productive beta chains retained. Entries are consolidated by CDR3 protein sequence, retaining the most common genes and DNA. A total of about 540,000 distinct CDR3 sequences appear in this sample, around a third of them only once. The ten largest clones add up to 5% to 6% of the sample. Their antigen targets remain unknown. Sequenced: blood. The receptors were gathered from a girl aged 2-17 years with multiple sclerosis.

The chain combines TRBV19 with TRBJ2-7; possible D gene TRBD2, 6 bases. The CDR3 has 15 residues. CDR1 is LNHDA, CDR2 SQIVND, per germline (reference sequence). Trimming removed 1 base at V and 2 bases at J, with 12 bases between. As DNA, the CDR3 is TGTGCCAGTAGTATAGCTGCGGGACGAACCTACGAGCAGTACTTC. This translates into CASSIAAGRTYEQYF.

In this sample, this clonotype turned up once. The CDR3 DNA reads TGTGCCAGCAGTTACTACTCAGGCTCTGGAAACACCATATATTTT. Translated: CASSYYSGSGNTIYF. The chain uses TRBV6-5 and TRBJ1-3; unclear D gene. V lost 1 base, J lost 0 bases, and 7 bases lay in between. Germline assignment: CDR1 MNHEY and CDR2 SVGAGI. This CDR3 is 15 amino acids long.

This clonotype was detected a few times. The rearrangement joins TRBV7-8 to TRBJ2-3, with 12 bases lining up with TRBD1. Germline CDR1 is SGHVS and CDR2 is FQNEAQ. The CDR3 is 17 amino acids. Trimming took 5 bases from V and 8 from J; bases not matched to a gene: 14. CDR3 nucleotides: TGTGCCAGCAGCCTCTCATTCCCGGGACAGGGGGCTGGTACGCAGTATTTT. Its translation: CASSLSFPGQGAGTQYF.

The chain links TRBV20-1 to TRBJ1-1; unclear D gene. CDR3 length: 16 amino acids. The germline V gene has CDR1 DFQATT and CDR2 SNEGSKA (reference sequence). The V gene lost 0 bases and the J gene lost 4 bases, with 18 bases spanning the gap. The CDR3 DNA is TGCAGTGCTAGAGATCGCCCAAGAGGAGTGCTCACTGAAGCTTTCTTT. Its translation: CSARDRPRGVLTEAFF.

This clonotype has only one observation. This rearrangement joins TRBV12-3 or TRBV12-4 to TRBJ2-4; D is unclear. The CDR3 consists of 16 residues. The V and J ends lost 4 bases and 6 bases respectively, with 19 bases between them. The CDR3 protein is CASSSPPVDARNIQYF. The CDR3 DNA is TGTGCCAGCAGTTCGCCACCTGTGGACGCAAGAAACATTCAGTACTTC.

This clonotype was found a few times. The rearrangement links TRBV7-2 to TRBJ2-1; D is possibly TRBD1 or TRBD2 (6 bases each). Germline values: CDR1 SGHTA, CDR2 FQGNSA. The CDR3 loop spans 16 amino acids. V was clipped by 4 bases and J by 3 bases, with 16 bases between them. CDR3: CASSSEGGRYYNEQFF. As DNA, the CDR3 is TGTGCCAGCAGCTCCGAGGGGGGTCGCTACTACAATGAGCAGTTCTTC. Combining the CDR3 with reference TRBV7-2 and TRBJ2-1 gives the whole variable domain GAGVSQSPSNKVTEKGKDVELRCDPISGHTALYWYRQSLGQGLEFLIYFQGNSAPDKSGLPSDRFSAERTGGSVSTLTIQRTQQEDSAVYLCASSSEGGRYYNEQFFGPGTRLTVL.

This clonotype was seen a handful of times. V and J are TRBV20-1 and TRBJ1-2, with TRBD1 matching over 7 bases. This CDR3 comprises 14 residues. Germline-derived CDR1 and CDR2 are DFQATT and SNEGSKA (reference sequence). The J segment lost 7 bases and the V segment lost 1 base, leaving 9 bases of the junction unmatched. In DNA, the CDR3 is TGCAGTGCTAGAGGTGGATTACAGGGGTCTGGCTACACCTTC. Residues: CSARGGLQGSGYTF.

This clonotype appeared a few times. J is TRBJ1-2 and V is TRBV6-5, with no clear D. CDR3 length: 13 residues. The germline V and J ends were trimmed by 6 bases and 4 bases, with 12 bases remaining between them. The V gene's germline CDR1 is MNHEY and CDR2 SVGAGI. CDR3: CASRLGGFYGYTF. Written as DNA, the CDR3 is TGTGCCAGCAGACTAGGCGGCTTCTATGGCTACACCTTC.

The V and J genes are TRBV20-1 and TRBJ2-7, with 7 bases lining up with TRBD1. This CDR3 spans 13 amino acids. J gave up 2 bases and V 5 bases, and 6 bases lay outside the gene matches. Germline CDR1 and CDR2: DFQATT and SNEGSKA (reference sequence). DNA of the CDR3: TGCAGTGCTTGGGGACAGTCGACCTACGAGCAGTACTTC. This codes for CSAWGQSTYEQYF.

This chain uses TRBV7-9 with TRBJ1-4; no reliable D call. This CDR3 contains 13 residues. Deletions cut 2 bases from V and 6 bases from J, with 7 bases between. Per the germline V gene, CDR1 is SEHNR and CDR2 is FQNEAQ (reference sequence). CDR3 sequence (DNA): TGTGCCAGCAGCTTAACCGGGTATGAAAAACTGTTTTTT. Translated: CASSLTGYEKLFF.

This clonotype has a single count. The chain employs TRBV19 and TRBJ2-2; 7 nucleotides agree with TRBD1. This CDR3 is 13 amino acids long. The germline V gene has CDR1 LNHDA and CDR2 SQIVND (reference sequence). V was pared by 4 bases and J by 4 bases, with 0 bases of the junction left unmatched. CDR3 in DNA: TGTGCCAGTAGTACAGGGGGCACCGGGGAGCTGTTTTTT. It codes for CASSTGGTGELFF. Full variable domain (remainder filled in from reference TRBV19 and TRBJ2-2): DGGITQSPKYLFRKEGQNVTLSCEQNLNHDAMYWYRQDPGQGLRLIYYSQIVNDFQKGDIAEGYSVSREKKESFPLTVTSAQKNPTAFYLCASSTGGTGELFFGEGSRLTVL.

The CDR3 DNA reads as TGCGCCAGCAGCCCCCTGACAGACAATAATGAAAAACTGTTTTTT. Residues: CASSPLTDNNEKLFF. V usage is TRBV5-1 and J usage is TRBJ1-4, with TRBD1 as a possible D gene (5 bases). The CDR3 extends over 15 amino acids. Trimming took off 4 bases at V and 4 bases at J, with 14 bases between the two ends. Per germline, CDR1 SGHRS and CDR2 YFSETQ.

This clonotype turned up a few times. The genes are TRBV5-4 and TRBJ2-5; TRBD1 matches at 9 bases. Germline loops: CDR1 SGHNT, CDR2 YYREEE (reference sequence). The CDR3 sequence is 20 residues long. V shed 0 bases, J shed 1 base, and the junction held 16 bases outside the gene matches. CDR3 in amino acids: CASSLETGGDLFALQETQYF. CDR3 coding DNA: TGTGCCAGCAGCTTGGAAACAGGGGGCGACCTTTTTGCCCTCCAAGAGACCCAGTACTTC.

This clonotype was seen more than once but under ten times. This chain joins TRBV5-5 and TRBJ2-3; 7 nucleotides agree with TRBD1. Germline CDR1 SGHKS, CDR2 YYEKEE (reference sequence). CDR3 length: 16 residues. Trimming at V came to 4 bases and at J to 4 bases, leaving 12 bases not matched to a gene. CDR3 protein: CASSGYRGSPADTQYF. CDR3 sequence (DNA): TGTGCCAGCAGCGGCTACAGGGGCTCCCCAGCAGATACGCAGTATTTT.

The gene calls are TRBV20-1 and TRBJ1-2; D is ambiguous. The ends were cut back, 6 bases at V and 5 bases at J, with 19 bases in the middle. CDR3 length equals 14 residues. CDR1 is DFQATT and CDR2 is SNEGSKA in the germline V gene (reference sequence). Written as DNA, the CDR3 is TGCAGTGCCCGCCCGGCAGCCCGGCATTATGGCTACACCTTC. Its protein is CSARPAARHYGYTF.

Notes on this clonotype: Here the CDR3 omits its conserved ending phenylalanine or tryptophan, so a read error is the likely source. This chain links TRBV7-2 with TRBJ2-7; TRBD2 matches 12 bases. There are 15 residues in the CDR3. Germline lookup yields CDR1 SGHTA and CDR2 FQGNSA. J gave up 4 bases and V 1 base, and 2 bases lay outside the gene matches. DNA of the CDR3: TGTGCCAGCAGCTTAGTTCTAGCGGGAGGGTACGAGCAGTACTGC. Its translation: CASSLVLAGGYEQYC.

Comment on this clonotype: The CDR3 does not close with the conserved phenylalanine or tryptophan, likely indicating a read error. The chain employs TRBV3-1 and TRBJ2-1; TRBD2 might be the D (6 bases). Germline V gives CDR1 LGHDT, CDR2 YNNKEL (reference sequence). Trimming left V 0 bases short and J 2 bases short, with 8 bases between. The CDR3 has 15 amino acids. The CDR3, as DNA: TGTGCCAGCAGCCAAGATAGCGGAACCTACAATGAGCAGTTCTAC. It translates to CASSQDSGTYNEQFY.

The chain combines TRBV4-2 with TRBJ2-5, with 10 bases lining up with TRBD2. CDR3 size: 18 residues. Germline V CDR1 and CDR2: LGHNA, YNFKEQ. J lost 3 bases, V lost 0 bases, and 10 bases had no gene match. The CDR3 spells CASSQDEGLAGGKETQYF. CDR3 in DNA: TGTGCCAGCAGCCAAGATGAGGGCTTAGCGGGGGGCAAAGAGACCCAGTACTTC.

The CDR3 sequence is CASLTGTSGKETQYF. The CDR3 DNA reads as TGTGCCAGCCTTACCGGGACTAGCGGGAAAGAGACCCAGTACTTC. The chain carries TRBV5-8 and TRBJ2-5; 13 bases fit TRBD2. Germline loops: CDR1 SGHTS, CDR2 YDEGEE. CDR3 length: 15 residues. V shed 7 bases, J shed 3 bases, and the junction held 6 bases outside the gene matches.

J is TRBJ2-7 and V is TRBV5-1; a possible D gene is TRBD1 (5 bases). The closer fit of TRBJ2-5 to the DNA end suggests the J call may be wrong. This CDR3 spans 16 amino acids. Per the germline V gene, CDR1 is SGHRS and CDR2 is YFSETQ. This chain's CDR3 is CASSLDGSGPGETQYF. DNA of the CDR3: TGCGCCAGCAGCTTGGATGGGTCAGGGCCCGGAGAGACCCAGTACTTC.

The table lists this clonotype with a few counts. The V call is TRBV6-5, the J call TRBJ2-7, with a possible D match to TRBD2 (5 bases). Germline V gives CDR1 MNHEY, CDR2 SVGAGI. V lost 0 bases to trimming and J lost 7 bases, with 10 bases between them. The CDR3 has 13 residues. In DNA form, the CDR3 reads TGTGCCAGCAGTTACTCGACGGGGATGGAGCAGTACTTC. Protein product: CASSYSTGMEQYF.

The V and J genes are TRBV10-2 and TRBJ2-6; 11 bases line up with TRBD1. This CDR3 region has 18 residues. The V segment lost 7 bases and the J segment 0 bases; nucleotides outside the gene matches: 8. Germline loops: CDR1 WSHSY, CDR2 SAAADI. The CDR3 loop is CASMGTGGDVSGANVLTF. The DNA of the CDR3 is TGCGCCAGCATGGGGACAGGGGGGGATGTCTCTGGGGCCAACGTCCTGACTTTC.

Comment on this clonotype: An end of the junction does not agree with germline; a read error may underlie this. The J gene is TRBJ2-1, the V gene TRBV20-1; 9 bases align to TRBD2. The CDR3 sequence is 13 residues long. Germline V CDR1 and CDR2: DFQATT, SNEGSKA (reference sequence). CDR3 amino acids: CGAKAGGDNEQFF. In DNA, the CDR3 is TGCGGTGCTAAAGCGGGGGGAGACAATGAGCAGTTCTTC.